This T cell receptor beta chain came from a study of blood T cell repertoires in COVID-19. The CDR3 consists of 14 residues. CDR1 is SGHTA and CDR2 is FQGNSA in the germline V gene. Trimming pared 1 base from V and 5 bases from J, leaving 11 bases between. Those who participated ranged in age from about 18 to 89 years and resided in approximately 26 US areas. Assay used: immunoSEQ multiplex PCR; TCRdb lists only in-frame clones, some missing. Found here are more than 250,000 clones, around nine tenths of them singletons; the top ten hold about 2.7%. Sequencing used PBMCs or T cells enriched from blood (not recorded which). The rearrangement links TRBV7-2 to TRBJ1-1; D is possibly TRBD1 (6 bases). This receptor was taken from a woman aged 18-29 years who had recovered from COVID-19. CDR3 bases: TGTGCCAGCAGCTTAGAAGGGAGGGGGACTGAAGCTTTCTTT. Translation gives CASSLEGRGTEAFF.